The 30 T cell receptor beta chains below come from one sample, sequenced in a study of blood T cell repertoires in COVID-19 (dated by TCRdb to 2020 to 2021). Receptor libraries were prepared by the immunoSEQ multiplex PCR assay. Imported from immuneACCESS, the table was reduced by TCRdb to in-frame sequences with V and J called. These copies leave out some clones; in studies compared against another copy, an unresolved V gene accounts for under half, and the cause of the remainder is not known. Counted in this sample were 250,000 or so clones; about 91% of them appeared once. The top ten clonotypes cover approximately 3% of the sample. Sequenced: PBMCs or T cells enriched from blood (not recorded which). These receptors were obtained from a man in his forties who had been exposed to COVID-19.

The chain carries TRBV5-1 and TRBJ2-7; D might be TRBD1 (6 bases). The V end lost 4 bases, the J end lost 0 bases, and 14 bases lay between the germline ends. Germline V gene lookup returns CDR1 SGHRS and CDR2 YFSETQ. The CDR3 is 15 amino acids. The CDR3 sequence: CASSRGDIRSYEQYF. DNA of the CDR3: TGCGCCAGCAGCCGAGGGGACATTCGCTCCTACGAGCAGTACTTC. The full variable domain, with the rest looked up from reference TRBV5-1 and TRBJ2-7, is KAGVTQTPRYLIKTRGQQVTLSCSPISGHRSVSWYQQTPGQGLQFLFEYFSETQRNKGNFPGRFSGRQFSNSRSEMNVSTLELGDSALYLCASSRGDIRSYEQYFGPGTRLTVT.

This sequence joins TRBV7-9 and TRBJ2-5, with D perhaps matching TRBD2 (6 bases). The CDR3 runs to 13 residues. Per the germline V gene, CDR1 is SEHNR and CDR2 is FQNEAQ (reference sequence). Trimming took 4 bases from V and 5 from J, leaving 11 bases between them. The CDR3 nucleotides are TGTGCCAGCAGCTCCAGGGCGGGGGAGACCCAGTACTTC. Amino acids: CASSSRAGETQYF.

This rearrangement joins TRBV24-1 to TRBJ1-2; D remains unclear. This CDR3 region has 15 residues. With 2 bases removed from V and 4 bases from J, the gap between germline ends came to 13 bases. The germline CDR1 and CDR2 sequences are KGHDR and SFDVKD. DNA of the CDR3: TGTGCCACCAGTGATTCAGCAGGAATGCCCTATGGCTACACCTTC. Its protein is CATSDSAGMPYGYTF.

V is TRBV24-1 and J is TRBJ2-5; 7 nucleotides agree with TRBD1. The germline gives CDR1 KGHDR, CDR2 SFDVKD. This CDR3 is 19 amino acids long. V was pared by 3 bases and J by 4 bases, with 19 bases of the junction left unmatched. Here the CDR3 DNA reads TGTGCCACCAGTGATCCCCTTGAACAGGGGAATAAATTTCGAGAGACCCAGTACTTC. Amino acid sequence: CATSDPLEQGNKFRETQYF.

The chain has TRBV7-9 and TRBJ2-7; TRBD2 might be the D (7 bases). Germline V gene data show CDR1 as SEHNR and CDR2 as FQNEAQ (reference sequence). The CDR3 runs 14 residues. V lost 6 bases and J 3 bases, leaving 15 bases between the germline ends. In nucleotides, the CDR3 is TGTGCCAGCAGGACAGGAACTAGCGACTACGAGCAGTACTTC. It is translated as CASRTGTSDYEQYF.

CDR3 loop: CASSLAWAGDSPLHF. CDR3 nucleotides: TGCGCCAGCAGCTTGGCCTGGGCAGGTGATTCACCCCTCCACTTT. The chain links TRBV5-1 to TRBJ1-6; D gene ambiguous. Germline V gene data show CDR1 as SGHRS and CDR2 as YFSETQ. V shed 0 bases and J shed 8 bases, with 12 bases lying between them. The CDR3 is 15 amino acids.

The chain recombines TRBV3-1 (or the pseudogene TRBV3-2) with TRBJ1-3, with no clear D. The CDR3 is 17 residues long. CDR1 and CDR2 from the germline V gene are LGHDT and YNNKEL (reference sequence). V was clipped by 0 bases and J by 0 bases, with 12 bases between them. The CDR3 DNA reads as TGTGCCAGCAGCCAAGATTCATGGGCCAGCTCTGGAAACACCATATATTTT. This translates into CASSQDSWASSGNTIYF.

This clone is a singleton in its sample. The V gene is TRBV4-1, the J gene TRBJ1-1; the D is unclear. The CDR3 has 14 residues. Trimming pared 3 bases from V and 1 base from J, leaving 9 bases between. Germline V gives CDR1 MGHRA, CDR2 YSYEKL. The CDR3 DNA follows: TGCGCCAGCAGCCAGGCTCAGGAGAACACTGAAGCTTTCTTT. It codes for CASSQAQENTEAFF.

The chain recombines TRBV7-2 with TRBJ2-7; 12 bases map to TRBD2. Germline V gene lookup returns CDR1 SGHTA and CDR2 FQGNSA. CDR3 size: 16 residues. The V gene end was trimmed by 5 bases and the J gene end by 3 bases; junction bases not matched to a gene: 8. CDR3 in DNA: TGTGCCAGCAGCAAAGACGGGACTAGCGGGTACTACGAGCAGTACTTC. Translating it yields CASSKDGTSGYYEQYF.

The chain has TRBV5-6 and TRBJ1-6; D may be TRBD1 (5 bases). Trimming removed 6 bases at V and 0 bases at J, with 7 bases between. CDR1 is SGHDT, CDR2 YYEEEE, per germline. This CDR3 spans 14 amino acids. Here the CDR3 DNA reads TGTGCCAGCAAAAGGGGCTCCTATAATTCACCCCTCCACTTT. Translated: CASKRGSYNSPLHF. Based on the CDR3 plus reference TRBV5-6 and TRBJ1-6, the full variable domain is DAGVTQSPTHLIKTRGQQVTLRCSPKSGHDTVSWYQQALGQGPQFIFQYYEEEERQRGNFPDRFSGHQFPNYSSELNVNALLLGDSALYLCASKRGSYNSPLHFGNGTRLTVT.

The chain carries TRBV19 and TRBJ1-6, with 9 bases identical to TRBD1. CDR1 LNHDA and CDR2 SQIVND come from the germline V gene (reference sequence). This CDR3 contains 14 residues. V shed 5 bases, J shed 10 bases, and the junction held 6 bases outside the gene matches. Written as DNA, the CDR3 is TGTGCCAGTAGTGCCGACAGGGGGGGGTCACCCCTCCACTTT. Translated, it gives CASSADRGGSPLHF. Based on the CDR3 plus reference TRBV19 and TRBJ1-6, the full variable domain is DGGITQSPKYLFRKEGQNVTLSCEQNLNHDAMYWYRQDPGQGLRLIYYSQIVNDFQKGDIAEGYSVSREKKESFPLTVTSAQKNPTAFYLCASSADRGGSPLHFGNGTRLTVT.

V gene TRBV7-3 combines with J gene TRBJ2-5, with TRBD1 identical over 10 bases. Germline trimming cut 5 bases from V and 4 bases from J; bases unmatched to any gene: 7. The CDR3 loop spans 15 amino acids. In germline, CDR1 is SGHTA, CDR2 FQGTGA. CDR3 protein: CASSHYDRGRETQYF. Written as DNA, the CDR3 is TGTGCCAGCAGCCATTACGACAGGGGGCGAGAGACCCAGTACTTC.

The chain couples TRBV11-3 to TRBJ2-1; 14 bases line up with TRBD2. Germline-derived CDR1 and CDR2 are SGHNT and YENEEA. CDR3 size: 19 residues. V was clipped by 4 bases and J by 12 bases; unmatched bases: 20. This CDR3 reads CASSSQPDSGTSGRLGQFF. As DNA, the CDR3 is TGTGCCAGCAGCTCGCAACCGGACTCCGGGACTAGCGGGAGATTGGGGCAGTTCTTC. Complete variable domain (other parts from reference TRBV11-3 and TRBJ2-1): EAGVVQSPRYKIIEKKQPVAFWCNPISGHNTLYWYLQNLGQGPELLIRYENEEAVDDSQLPKDRFSAERLKGVDSTLKIQPAELGDSAVYLCASSSQPDSGTSGRLGQFFGPGTRLTVL.

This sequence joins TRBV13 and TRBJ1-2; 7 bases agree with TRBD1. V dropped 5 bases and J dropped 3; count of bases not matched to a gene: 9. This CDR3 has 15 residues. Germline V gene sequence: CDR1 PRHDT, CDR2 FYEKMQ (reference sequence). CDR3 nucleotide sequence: TGTGCCAGCAGCAAGGCAGGGGGTTTTGACTATGGCTACACCTTC. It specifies CASSKAGGFDYGYTF.

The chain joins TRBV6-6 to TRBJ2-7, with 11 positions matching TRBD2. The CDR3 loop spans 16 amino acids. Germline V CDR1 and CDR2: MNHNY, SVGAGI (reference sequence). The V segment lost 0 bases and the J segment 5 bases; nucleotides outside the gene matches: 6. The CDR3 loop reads CASSYSLAGGGDEQYF. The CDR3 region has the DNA TGTGCCAGCAGTTACTCGCTAGCGGGAGGTGGCGACGAGCAGTACTTC.

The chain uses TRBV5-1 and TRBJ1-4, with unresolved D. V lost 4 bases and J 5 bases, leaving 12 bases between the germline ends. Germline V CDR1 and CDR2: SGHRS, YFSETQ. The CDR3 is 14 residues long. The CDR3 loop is CASSKGGENEKLFF. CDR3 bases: TGCGCCAGCAGCAAGGGAGGAGAGAATGAAAAACTGTTTTTT.

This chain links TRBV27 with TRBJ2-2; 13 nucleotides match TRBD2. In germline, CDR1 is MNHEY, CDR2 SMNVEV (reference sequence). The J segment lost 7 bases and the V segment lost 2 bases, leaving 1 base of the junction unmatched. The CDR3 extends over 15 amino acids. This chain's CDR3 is CASSLGLAGVGELFF. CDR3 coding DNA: TGTGCCAGCAGTTTAGGACTAGCGGGAGTCGGGGAGCTGTTTTTT.

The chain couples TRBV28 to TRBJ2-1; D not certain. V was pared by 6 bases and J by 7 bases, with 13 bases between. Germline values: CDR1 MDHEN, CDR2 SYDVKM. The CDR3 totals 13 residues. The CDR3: CASSLRGRNEQFF. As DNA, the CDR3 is TGTGCCAGCAGCTTACGAGGCCGTAATGAGCAGTTCTTC.

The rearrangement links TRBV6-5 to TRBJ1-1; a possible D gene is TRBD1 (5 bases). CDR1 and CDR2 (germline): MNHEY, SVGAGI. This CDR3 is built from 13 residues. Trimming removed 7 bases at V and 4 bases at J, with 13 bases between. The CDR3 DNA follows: TGTGCCAGCATCCGGGGGGTGGTCACTGAAGCTTTCTTT. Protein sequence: CASIRGVVTEAFF.

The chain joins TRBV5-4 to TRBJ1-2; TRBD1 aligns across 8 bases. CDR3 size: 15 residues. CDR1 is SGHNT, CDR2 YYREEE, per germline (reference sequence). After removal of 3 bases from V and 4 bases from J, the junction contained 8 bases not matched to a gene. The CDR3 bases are TGTGCCAGCAGCTCAGCAGGGGGCAGAGGCTATGGCTACACCTTC. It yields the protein CASSSAGGRGYGYTF.

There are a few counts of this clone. The CDR3 DNA reads TGCGCCAGCAGCTTGGCACAGGGGAACACCGGGGAGCTGTTTTTT. Translation gives CASSLAQGNTGELFF. The V call is TRBV5-1, the J call TRBJ2-2; D perhaps matches TRBD1 (6 bases). V lost 0 bases, J lost 1 base, and 7 bases lay in between. The germline V gene encodes CDR1 SGHRS and CDR2 YFSETQ. This CDR3 comprises 15 residues.

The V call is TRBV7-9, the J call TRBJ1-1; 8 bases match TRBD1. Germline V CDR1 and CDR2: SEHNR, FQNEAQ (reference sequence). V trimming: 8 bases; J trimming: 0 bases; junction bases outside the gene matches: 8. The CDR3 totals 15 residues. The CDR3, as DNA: TGTGCCAGCGGACGACAGGGGATGATGAACACTGAAGCTTTCTTT. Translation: CASGRQGMMNTEAFF.

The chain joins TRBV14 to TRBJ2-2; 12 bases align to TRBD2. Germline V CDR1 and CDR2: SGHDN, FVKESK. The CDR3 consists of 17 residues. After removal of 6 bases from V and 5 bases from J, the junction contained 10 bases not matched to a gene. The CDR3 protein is CASRPSGLAGFTGELFF. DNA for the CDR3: TGTGCCAGCAGACCCTCGGGACTAGCGGGTTTTACCGGGGAGCTGTTTTTT.

The CDR3 reads CASSLLGVAGDEKLFF. In nucleotides, the CDR3 is TGTGCCAGCAGTTTATTGGGGGTAGCAGGGGATGAAAAACTGTTTTTT. This chain uses TRBV28 with TRBJ1-4; D perhaps matches TRBD1 (6 bases). Germline CDR1 is MDHEN and CDR2 is SYDVKM. The CDR3 is 16 amino acids. The V and J ends lost 1 base and 6 bases respectively, with 15 bases between them. Combining the CDR3 with reference TRBV28 and TRBJ1-4 gives the whole variable domain DVKVTQSSRYLVKRTGEKVFLECVQDMDHENMFWYRQDPGLGLRLIYFSYDVKMKEKGDIPEGYSVSREKKERFSLILESASTNQTSMYLCASSLLGVAGDEKLFFGSGTQLSVL.

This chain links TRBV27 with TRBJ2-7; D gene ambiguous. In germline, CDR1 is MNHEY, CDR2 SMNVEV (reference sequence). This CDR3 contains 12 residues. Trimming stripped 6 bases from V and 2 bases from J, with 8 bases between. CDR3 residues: CASRAYTYEQYF. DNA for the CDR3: TGTGCCAGCAGGGCATACACCTACGAGCAGTACTTC.

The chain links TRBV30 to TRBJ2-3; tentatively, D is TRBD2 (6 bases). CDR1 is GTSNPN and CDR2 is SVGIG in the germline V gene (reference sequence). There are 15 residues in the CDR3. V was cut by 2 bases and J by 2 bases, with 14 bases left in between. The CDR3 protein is CAWSLGSGFTDTQYF. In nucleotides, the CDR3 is TGTGCCTGGAGTTTAGGTAGCGGATTCACAGATACGCAGTATTTT. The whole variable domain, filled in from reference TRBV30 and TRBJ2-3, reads SQTIHQWPATLVQPVGSPLSLECTVEGTSNPNLYWYRQAAGRGLQLLFYSVGIGQISSEVPQNLSASRPQDRQFILSSKKLLLSDSGFYLCAWSLGSGFTDTQYFGPGTRLTVL.

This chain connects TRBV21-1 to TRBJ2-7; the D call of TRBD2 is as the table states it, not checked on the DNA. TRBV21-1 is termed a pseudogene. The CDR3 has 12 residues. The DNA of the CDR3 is TGTGCCAGCAGCAAAGTATCTCACGAGCAGTACTTC. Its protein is CASSKVSHEQYF.

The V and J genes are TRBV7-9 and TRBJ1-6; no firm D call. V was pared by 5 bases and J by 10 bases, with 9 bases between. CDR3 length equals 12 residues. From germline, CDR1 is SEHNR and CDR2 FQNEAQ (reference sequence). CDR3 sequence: CASSRGPSPLHF. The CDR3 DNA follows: TGTGCCAGCAGCCGAGGGCCATCACCCCTCCACTTT.

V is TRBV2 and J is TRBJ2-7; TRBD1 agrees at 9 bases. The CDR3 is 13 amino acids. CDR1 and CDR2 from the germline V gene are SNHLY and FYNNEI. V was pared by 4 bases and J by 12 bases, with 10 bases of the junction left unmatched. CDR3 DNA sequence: TGTGCCAGCAGTGCCGGGACAGGGATGGGAACGTACTTC. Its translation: CASSAGTGMGTYF.

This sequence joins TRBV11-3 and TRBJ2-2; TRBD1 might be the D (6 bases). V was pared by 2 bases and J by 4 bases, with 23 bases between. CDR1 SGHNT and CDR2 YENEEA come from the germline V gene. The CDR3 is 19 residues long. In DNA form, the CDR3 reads TGTGCCAGCAGCTTAAGCACAGGGTTTGCAGGAAGAAGCACCGGGGAGCTGTTTTTT. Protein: CASSLSTGFAGRSTGELFF.